The 27 T cell receptor beta chains below all came from one sample that was sequenced in a study of response to subunit inactivated influenza vaccine. TCRdb reprocessed the RT-PCR reads via MiXCR and lists one record per CDR3 protein. The data contain approximately 160,000 distinct CDR3 sequences, around 10% of them singletons. The sample was CD8+ T cells sorted from PBMCs, taken 23 months after vaccination. The receptors originated from a man aged 50 to 75 who received an inactivated influenza vaccine.

This clonotype has just a few counts. V is TRBV7-9 and J is TRBJ2-3; tentatively, D is TRBD1 (6 bases). The CDR3 length is 12 residues. Germline V lookup: CDR1 SEHNR, CDR2 FQNEAQ (reference sequence). CDR3 nucleotides: TGTGCTGGGGGCGGGTATACAGATACGCAGTATTTT. Residues: CAGGGYTDTQYF.

The J gene is TRBJ2-1, the V gene TRBV6-2 or TRBV6-3; D is unresolved. Germline assignment: CDR1 MNHEY and CDR2 SVGEGT. Between the trimmed V and J ends, which lost 6 bases and 4 bases, there was a span of 16 bases. The length of the CDR3 is 15 residues. The CDR3 loop reads CASRLARDPYNEQFF. The CDR3 DNA sequence: TGTGCCAGCAGACTGGCGCGCGACCCATACAATGAGCAGTTCTTC.

This clonotype was picked up a small number of times. This chain uses TRBV4-3 with TRBJ2-7; D is undetermined. CDR3 size: 15 residues. Trimming removed 0 bases from V and 3 bases from J, with 12 bases in between. CDR1 is LGHNA, CDR2 YSLEER, per germline. CDR3 coding DNA: TGCGCCAGCAGCCAAGATCTTTCCGTACGCTACGAGCAGTACTTC. Its translation is CASSQDLSVRYEQYF.

This clonotype turned up a few times. This chain joins TRBV6-2 or TRBV6-3 and TRBJ2-7; D is uncertain. The V end lost 8 bases, the J end lost 0 bases, and 11 bases lay between the germline ends. Germline CDR1 and CDR2: MNHEY and SVGEGT. The CDR3 sequence is 13 residues long. The CDR3 loop is CASGRTDSYEQYF. CDR3 DNA: TGTGCCAGCGGCCGGACGGACTCCTACGAGCAGTACTTC.

This clonotype was seen a few times. The genes are TRBV29-1 and TRBJ1-2, with D possibly matching TRBD1 (6 bases). The CDR3 consists of 13 residues. V gave up 6 bases and J gave up 0 bases, with 11 bases separating them. Germline V gives CDR1 SQVTM, CDR2 ANQGSEA. DNA for the CDR3: TGCAGCGTGGCAGACAGGACTAACTATGGCTACACCTTC. As protein: CSVADRTNYGYTF.

The rearrangement joins TRBV7-9 to TRBJ1-2; D possibly corresponds to TRBD1 (5 bases). The CDR3 is made up of 13 amino acids. V gave up 5 bases and J gave up 3 bases, with 10 bases separating them. Germline loops: CDR1 SEHNR, CDR2 FQNEAQ (reference sequence). This CDR3 reads CASSQQEYYGYTF. CDR3 in DNA: TGTGCCAGCAGCCAACAGGAGTACTATGGCTACACCTTC.

The V gene is TRBV27, the J gene TRBJ2-4; maybe TRBD2 (7 bases). Trimming shortened V by 6 bases and J by 6 bases, and 21 bases separated the two germline ends. Germline values: CDR1 MNHEY, CDR2 SMNVEV (reference sequence). CDR3 length: 16 residues. Here the CDR3 reads CASSPTIGGAGNIQYF. CDR3 sequence (DNA): TGTGCCAGCAGCCCCACCATAGGGGGGGCTGGAAACATTCAGTACTTC.

This clonotype has only a few counts. The chain joins TRBV4-3 to TRBJ2-1; the match to TRBD1 covers 9 bases. This CDR3 is built from 16 residues. Germline lookup yields CDR1 LGHNA and CDR2 YSLEER. The V and J ends lost 0 bases and 6 bases, in that order; junction bases with no gene match: 6. The chain's CDR3 is CASSQDLGDRVNEQFF. The CDR3 nucleotides are TGCGCCAGCAGCCAAGATTTAGGGGACAGGGTCAATGAGCAGTTCTTC.

The chain uses TRBV12-3 or TRBV12-4 and TRBJ2-1; D gene uncertain. The ends were cut back, 5 bases at V and 7 bases at J, with 12 bases in the middle. The CDR3 contains 13 residues. The DNA for the CDR3 is TGTGCCAGCAGTCCGACGTCTGGGAATGAGCAGTTCTTC. Its protein is CASSPTSGNEQFF.

V gene TRBV7-9 combines with J gene TRBJ2-2, with D uncertain. The ends were cut back, 5 bases at V and 4 bases at J, with 8 bases in the middle. Germline-derived CDR1 and CDR2 are SEHNR and FQNEAQ (reference sequence). This CDR3 region has 13 residues. The CDR3 coding sequence is TGTGCCAGCAGCCCTTACTCCACCGGGGAGCTGTTTTTT. Translating it yields CASSPYSTGELFF.

This clonotype was counted only a few times. CDR3 in DNA: TGTGCCAGCAGCTTTGGACCCGGGACAGGGTTTTCCTACGAGCAGTACTTC. Translated, it gives CASSFGPGTGFSYEQYF. The V call is TRBV7-9, the J call TRBJ2-7; 9 bases agree with TRBD1. V shed 3 bases and J 1 base; nucleotides not matched to a gene: 10. Germline V gives CDR1 SEHNR, CDR2 FQNEAQ (reference sequence). This CDR3 is 17 amino acids long.

The V and J genes are TRBV13 and TRBJ2-5; no firm D call. This CDR3 is 14 amino acids long. CDR1 and CDR2 (germline): PRHDT, FYEKMQ (reference sequence). The V and J ends lost 2 bases and 5 bases respectively, with 12 bases between them. CDR3 coding DNA: TGTGCCAGCAGCTTACGAGACAACACGGAGACCCAGTACTTC. This encodes CASSLRDNTETQYF.

V is TRBV27 and J is TRBJ2-7; weak D call: TRBD2 (5 bases). Trimming stripped 2 bases from V and 4 bases from J, with 12 bases between. CDR3 length equals 14 residues. The germline CDR1 and CDR2 sequences are MNHEY and SMNVEV (reference sequence). This chain's CDR3 is CASSLTGEGYEQYF. The CDR3 nucleotides are TGTGCCAGCAGTTTAACCGGGGAAGGTTACGAGCAGTACTTC.

This clonotype was found a few times. J is TRBJ2-1 and V is TRBV7-2; TRBD1 matches at 7 bases. Germline V gene data show CDR1 as SGHTA and CDR2 as FQGNSA. The CDR3 loop spans 17 amino acids. V was pared by 2 bases and J by 8 bases, with 15 bases of the junction left unmatched. CDR3 sequence: CASSLHFELGQKDEQFF. The CDR3 nucleotides are TGTGCCAGCAGCTTACATTTCGAACTGGGACAGAAAGATGAGCAGTTCTTC.

Notes on this clonotype: Relative to the germline gene, one junction end is altered; a read error may explain this. J is TRBJ2-5 and V is TRBV7-2; TRBD1 aligns across 7 bases. The length of the CDR3 is 13 residues. Germline V lookup: CDR1 SGHTA, CDR2 FQGNSA. The chain's CDR3 is CASSWDREETQNF. The DNA of the CDR3 is TGTGCCAGCAGCTGGGACAGAGAAGAGACCCAGAACTTC.

This chain links TRBV4-3 with TRBJ2-7; D call uncertain. This CDR3 has 13 residues. CDR1 LGHNA and CDR2 YSLEER come from the germline V gene. Trimming removed 0 bases at V and 7 bases at J, with 10 bases between. The CDR3: CASSQELEGEQYF. The CDR3 nucleotides read TGCGCCAGCAGCCAAGAACTGGAAGGGGAGCAGTACTTC.

This sequence joins TRBV6-5 and TRBJ2-1; 10 bases match TRBD2. The junction had 10 bases not matched to a gene; V was cut back by 2 bases and J by 0 bases. There are 19 residues in the CDR3. Germline V CDR1 and CDR2: MNHEY, SVGAGI. The CDR3 protein is CASSYASLLAGNSYNEQFF. The CDR3 DNA follows: TGTGCCAGCAGTTACGCCTCGTTACTAGCGGGGAACTCCTACAATGAGCAGTTCTTC.

This chain joins TRBV28 and TRBJ2-2; 12 bases align to TRBD2. The CDR3 spans 16 residues. CDR1 is MDHEN, CDR2 SYDVKM, per germline. V lost 3 bases and J lost 7; bases outside the gene matches: 6. The CDR3 region has the DNA TGTGCCAGCAGTTTTTCTAGCGGGAGGGCCATCGGGGAGCTGTTTTTT. It yields the protein CASSFSSGRAIGELFF.

V usage is TRBV29-1 and J usage is TRBJ2-2, with 14 positions matching TRBD2. The ends lost 7 bases at V and 6 bases at J; junction bases unmatched: 7. Germline-derived CDR1 and CDR2 are SQVTM and ANQGSEA. This CDR3 contains 15 residues. CDR3 DNA sequence: TGCAGCGCCCAGACTAGCGGGAGGGCCTCCGGGGAGCTGTTTTTT. Translated, it gives CSAQTSGRASGELFF.

The rearrangement uses TRBV28 and TRBJ1-5; D may be TRBD1 (6 bases). With 2 bases removed from V and 4 bases from J, the gap between germline ends came to 15 bases. CDR3 length equals 16 residues. In germline, CDR1 is MDHEN, CDR2 SYDVKM. This chain's CDR3 is CASSLLGEGGNQPQHF. CDR3 nucleotide sequence: TGTGCCAGCAGTTTACTGGGTGAAGGGGGTAATCAGCCCCAGCATTTT.

This clonotype was seen many times. V is TRBV7-8 and J is TRBJ2-3; the D gene could be TRBD1 or TRBD2 (5 bases each). V lost 1 base, J lost 2 bases, and 13 bases lay in between. The CDR3 runs to 16 residues. CDR1 SGHVS and CDR2 FQNEAQ come from the germline V gene. CDR3 DNA sequence: TGTGCCAGCAGCTTAGTTTCGGGACCCTTCACAGATACGCAGTATTTT. It encodes CASSLVSGPFTDTQYF.

This clonotype was found a few times. This chain connects TRBV11-2 to TRBJ1-1, with 8 bases aligning to TRBD1. V trimming: 4 bases; J trimming: 1 base; junction bases outside the gene matches: 14. The CDR3 totals 18 residues. CDR1 SGHAT and CDR2 FQNNGV come from the germline V gene. CDR3 DNA: TGTGCCAGCAGCTCATATAGTGCACAGGGGGGAAAGAACACTGAAGCTTTCTTT. Translating gives CASSSYSAQGGKNTEAFF.

This clonotype turned up a few times. The rearrangement uses TRBV12-3 or TRBV12-4 and TRBJ2-2, with a tentative D call TRBD2 (5 bases). The CDR3 has 14 amino acids. Trimming removed 6 bases at V and 2 bases at J, with 10 bases between. CDR3 loop: CASSPLENTGELFF. CDR3 nucleotides: TGTGCCAGCAGCCCACTAGAAAACACCGGGGAGCTGTTTTTT.

The table lists this clonotype with a few counts. This sequence joins TRBV14 and TRBJ2-5; D not resolved. The V gene's germline CDR1 is SGHDN and CDR2 FVKESK. V was cut by 0 bases and J by 1 base, with 9 bases left in between. The CDR3 extends over 15 amino acids. CDR3 region: CASSQETGSQETQYF. The DNA of the CDR3 is TGTGCCAGCAGCCAAGAAACGGGTTCCCAAGAGACCCAGTACTTC.

The rearrangement uses TRBV9 and TRBJ2-5; D not resolved. The length of the CDR3 is 14 residues. The germline CDR1 and CDR2 sequences are SGDLS and YYNGEE. Trimming shortened V by 3 bases and J by 1 base, and 10 bases separated the two germline ends. The CDR3 sequence is CASSGTGAQETQYF. As DNA, the CDR3 is TGTGCCAGCAGCGGGACGGGTGCCCAAGAGACCCAGTACTTC.

This clonotype was seen only a few times. The chain recombines TRBV5-1 with TRBJ2-2; 10 nucleotides line up with TRBD1. This CDR3 is built from 16 residues. Germline CDR1 and CDR2: SGHRS and YFSETQ. Germline trimming cut 2 bases from V and 4 bases from J; bases unmatched to any gene: 5. This CDR3 reads CASSFSGTGATGELFF. In nucleotides, the CDR3 is TGCGCCAGCAGCTTTTCCGGGACAGGGGCCACCGGGGAGCTGTTTTTT.

This clonotype was counted between two and nine times. V is TRBV7-2 and J is TRBJ2-7; 7 bases map to TRBD1. With 4 bases clipped from V and 6 bases from J, the junction kept 12 bases outside the gene matches. Germline V gene data show CDR1 as SGHTA and CDR2 as FQGNSA. The CDR3 loop spans 15 amino acids. CDR3 loop: CASSSKEGAPREQYF. CDR3 coding DNA: TGTGCCAGCAGCTCAAAAGAGGGGGCCCCTCGCGAGCAGTACTTC.